The source of this T cell receptor (beta chain) is a study of siplizumab effects on memory and regulatory T cells. Some clones are missing from TCRdb's copy, which holds only in-frame ones; the method was immunoSEQ multiplex PCR. The sample has roughly 120,000 clones; around nine tenths are singletons. Study-wide results and limits: Siplizumab led to significantly less abundant alloreactive sequences that could be traced back to unstimulated CD4+ memory cells. Naive T cells appeared more diverse than memory cells and seemed to be major alloresponse contributors.

CDR1 is SGHNT and CDR2 is YYREEE in the germline V gene (reference sequence). CDR3 size: 13 residues. V was pared by 6 bases and J by 11 bases, with 18 bases between. To note about this clone: Its cognate antigen is unknown.

Sample: CD4+ T cells sorted from blood. The source of this sequence is a human donor in good health. The chain couples TRBV5-4 to TRBJ2-1; D remains unclear. The CDR3 loop is CASNSGPNPQQFF. The CDR3 DNA reads as TGTGCCAGCAACTCCGGGCCGAATCCCCAGCAGTTCTTC.